This TCR beta chain is drawn from a study of T cell repertoires in cytomegalovirus infection. Study-level information: Both CMV infection and a matching HLA type were indicated by public TCR beta signatures.

V dropped 7 bases and J dropped 4 bases, with 5 bases sitting between them. The length of the CDR3 is 11 residues. CDR1 SGHVS and CDR2 FNYEAQ come from the germline V gene. This clonotype was observed at least ten times. MiXCR was run by TCRdb on the reads, yielding one entry per CDR3 protein. The sample contains some 400,000 distinct CDR3 sequences, about 33% of which appear only once. The rearrangement joins TRBV7-6 to TRBJ2-4; D unresolved. Sequencing was performed on PBMCs. This TCR was recovered from a human donor in good health (CMV status not recorded). Some clones in this sample may be carry-over from other donors' samples. The CDR3 nucleotides read TGTGCCAGCAACAGAAAAAACATTCAGTACTTC. It translates to CASNRKNIQYF.